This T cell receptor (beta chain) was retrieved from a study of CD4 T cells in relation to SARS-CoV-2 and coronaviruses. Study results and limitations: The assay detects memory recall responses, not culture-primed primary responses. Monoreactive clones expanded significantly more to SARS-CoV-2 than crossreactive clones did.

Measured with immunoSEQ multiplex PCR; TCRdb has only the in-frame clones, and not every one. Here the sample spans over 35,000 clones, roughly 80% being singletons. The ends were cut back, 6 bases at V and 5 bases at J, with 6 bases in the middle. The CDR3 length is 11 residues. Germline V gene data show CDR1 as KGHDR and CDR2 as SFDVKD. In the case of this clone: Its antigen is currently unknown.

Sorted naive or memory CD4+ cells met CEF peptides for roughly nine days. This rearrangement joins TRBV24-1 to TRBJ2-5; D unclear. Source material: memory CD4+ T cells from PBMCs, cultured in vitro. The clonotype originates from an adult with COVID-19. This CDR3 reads CATSQGETQYF. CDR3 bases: TGTGCCACCAGTCAAGGGGAGACCCAGTACTTC.